This is a list of T cell receptor beta chains from one sample in a study of cytomegalovirus exposure and HLA in healthy donors. Generated by immunoSEQ multiplex PCR, the TCRdb table keeps only in-frame clones and is missing some. The table shows some 97,000 clones, with 75% to 85% occurring only once. The sample consisted of PBMCs. Source of these receptors: a woman aged 18-35 years in good health and CMV-seronegative. The CDR3 runs from the conserved cysteine through the conserved F or W. The D gene is left open where the match is weak. Only part of the rows carry a size: once, few, many, or a class if the clone is expanded.

abundance: -
d_gene: TRBD2
v_gene: TRBV18
j_gene: TRBJ2-1
CDR3nt: TGTGCCAGCTCACCAACGTGGGGGGGGGACAATGAGCAGTTCTTC
CDR3aa: CASSPTWGGDNEQFF

abundance: -
d_gene: -
v_gene: TRBV19
j_gene: TRBJ2-7
CDR3nt: TGTGCCAGTAGTCGGTTGGCGGGATCCTACGAGCAGTACTTC
CDR3aa: CASSRLAGSYEQYF

abundance: -
d_gene: TRBD1
v_gene: TRBV4-3
j_gene: TRBJ2-7
CDR3nt: TGCGCCAGCAGCCAAGATCCCAGGGGACAGTACGAGCAGTACTTC
CDR3aa: CASSQDPRGQYEQYF

abundance: -
d_gene: -
v_gene: TRBV28
j_gene: TRBJ1-2
CDR3nt: TGTGCCAGCAGTCCCCATGCTTCCAGGGACTATGGCTACACCTTC
CDR3aa: CASSPHASRDYGYTF

abundance: -
d_gene: -
v_gene: TRBV4-1
j_gene: TRBJ2-3
CDR3nt: TGCGCCAGCAGCCAAGTCGGCTCGCGGGATACGCAGTATTTT
CDR3aa: CASSQVGSRDTQYF

abundance: once
d_gene: TRBD2
v_gene: TRBV6-1
j_gene: TRBJ2-3
CDR3nt: TGTGCCAGCAGCCTACTAGCGGGGAAAACAGATACGCAGTATTTT
CDR3aa: CASSLLAGKTDTQYF

abundance: once
d_gene: TRBD2
v_gene: TRBV28
j_gene: TRBJ2-3
CDR3nt: TGTGCCAGCAGGCTCCTAGCGGGAGCGGGTACGCAGTATTTT
CDR3aa: CASRLLAGAGTQYF

abundance: -
d_gene: TRBD1
v_gene: TRBV15
j_gene: TRBJ2-4
CDR3nt: TGTGCCACCAGCAGAGAAACAGGGGCCCTAGCCAAAAACATTCAGTACTTC
CDR3aa: CATSRETGALAKNIQYF

abundance: -
d_gene: -
v_gene: TRBV11-2
j_gene: TRBJ2-1
CDR3nt: TGTGCCAGCAGCTTAGACTACGGGAGTTCCTACAATGAGCAGTTCTTC
CDR3aa: CASSLDYGSSYNEQFF

abundance: -
d_gene: -
v_gene: TRBV2
j_gene: TRBJ2-7
CDR3nt: TGTGCCAGCATCGCGGGGGCAGGCTCCTACGAGCAGTACTTC
CDR3aa: CASIAGAGSYEQYF

abundance: once
d_gene: TRBD1
v_gene: TRBV15
j_gene: TRBJ1-4
CDR3nt: TGTGCCACCAGCATGAACCCAGGGGGTAATGAAAAACTGTTTTTT
CDR3aa: CATSMNPGGNEKLFF

abundance: -
d_gene: -
v_gene: TRBV7-2
j_gene: TRBJ2-1
CDR3nt: TGTGCCAGCAGCACGGACTCCACCGGCAATGAGCAGTTCTTC
CDR3aa: CASSTDSTGNEQFF

abundance: -
d_gene: TRBD1
v_gene: TRBV28
j_gene: TRBJ1-5
CDR3nt: TGTGCCAGCAGTTTTCGGACAGGGAATAGCAATCAGCCCCAGCATTTT
CDR3aa: CASSFRTGNSNQPQHF

abundance: -
d_gene: TRBD2
v_gene: TRBV19
j_gene: TRBJ2-7
CDR3nt: TGTGCCAGTAGTACGGGACTAGCGGGAGGGCCCTACGAGCAGTACTTC
CDR3aa: CASSTGLAGGPYEQYF

abundance: -
d_gene: -
v_gene: TRBV9
j_gene: TRBJ2-1
CDR3nt: TGTGCCAGCAGCGCCCACAGGGTCTCCTACAATGAGCAGTTCTTC
CDR3aa: CASSAHRVSYNEQFF

abundance: -
d_gene: TRBD2
v_gene: TRBV7-7
j_gene: TRBJ2-1
CDR3nt: TGTGCCAGCAGTAGAACTAGCGGGGGGTCTGAGCAGTTCTTC
CDR3aa: CASSRTSGGSEQFF

abundance: -
d_gene: -
v_gene: TRBV10-2
j_gene: TRBJ2-1
CDR3nt: TGCGCCAGCAGGCCTGGGGGGAGCTCCTACAATGAGCAGTTCTTC
CDR3aa: CASRPGGSSYNEQFF

abundance: -
d_gene: TRBD2
v_gene: TRBV7-3
j_gene: TRBJ2-7
CDR3nt: TGTGCCAGCAGCTTAATGGCTAGCGGGAGAACAACGGCCTACGAGCAGTACTTC
CDR3aa: CASSLMASGRTTAYEQYF

abundance: once
d_gene: -
v_gene: TRBV6-4
j_gene: TRBJ2-4
CDR3nt: TGTGCCAGCAGTGACTCGAGAGCCGCCAAAAACATTCAGTACTTC
CDR3aa: CASSDSRAAKNIQYF

abundance: -
d_gene: -
v_gene: TRBV19
j_gene: TRBJ2-5
CDR3nt: TGTGCCAGTAGTACCTTAGGAGGGATGGAGACCCAGTACTTC
CDR3aa: CASSTLGGMETQYF

abundance: -
d_gene: TRBD1
v_gene: TRBV18
j_gene: TRBJ2-7
CDR3nt: TGTGCCAGCTCACCGTCTCGACAGGGGGGGGACGAGCAGTACTTC
CDR3aa: CASSPSRQGGDEQYF

abundance: -
d_gene: -
v_gene: TRBV7-2
j_gene: TRBJ1-5
CDR3nt: TGTGCCAGCAGCTTAGGTTCAGGGGCCGGTCAGCCCCAGCATTTT
CDR3aa: CASSLGSGAGQPQHF

abundance: -
d_gene: TRBD2
v_gene: TRBV10-3
j_gene: TRBJ2-7
CDR3nt: TGTGCCATCAGCGCTAGCGGAATAACCCGTAAAATGAAGAGCTACGAGCAGTACTTC
CDR3aa: CAISASGITRKMKSYEQYF

abundance: -
d_gene: -
v_gene: TRBV6-6
j_gene: TRBJ1-3
CDR3nt: TGTGCCAGCAGTTATGTAGTACAGTACTCTGGAAACACCATATATTTT
CDR3aa: CASSYVVQYSGNTIYF

abundance: -
d_gene: TRBD1
v_gene: TRBV7-6
j_gene: TRBJ1-6
CDR3nt: TGTGCCAGCAGCGACCAGACAGGGGCTAATTCACCCCTCCACTTT
CDR3aa: CASSDQTGANSPLHF

abundance: -
d_gene: TRBD1
v_gene: TRBV7-3
j_gene: TRBJ2-7
CDR3nt: TGTGCCAGCAGCCACGGACAGGGCGGCGAGCAGTACTTC
CDR3aa: CASSHGQGGEQYF

abundance: -
d_gene: TRBD2
v_gene: TRBV4-2
j_gene: TRBJ2-2
CDR3nt: TGTGCCAGCAGCCAAGGTTCGGGACTAGCGGGAACCGGGGAGCTGTTTTTT
CDR3aa: CASSQGSGLAGTGELFF

abundance: -
d_gene: TRBD2
v_gene: TRBV10-3
j_gene: TRBJ2-1
CDR3nt: TGTGCCATCAGAGGACTAGCGGGAGTTAATGAGCAGTTCTTC
CDR3aa: CAIRGLAGVNEQFF

abundance: -
d_gene: TRBD1
v_gene: TRBV10-3
j_gene: TRBJ2-5
CDR3nt: TGTGCCATCAGTGGAGCGGGACAGGGGGGAGAGACCCAGTACTTC
CDR3aa: CAISGAGQGGETQYF

abundance: -
d_gene: -
v_gene: TRBV27
j_gene: TRBJ1-5
CDR3nt: TGTGCCAGCAGTCCCAGACAGGTCCCTCAGCCCCAGCATTTT
CDR3aa: CASSPRQVPQPQHF

abundance: -
d_gene: TRBD2
v_gene: TRBV7-8
j_gene: TRBJ2-3
CDR3nt: TGTGCCAGCAGCTTAGCGTTGTGGATTACTAGCGGGGACCCGATTAGCACAGATACGCAGTATTTT
CDR3aa: CASSLALWITSGDPISTDTQYF

abundance: once
d_gene: TRBD1
v_gene: TRBV7-9
j_gene: TRBJ2-7
CDR3nt: TGTGCCAGCAGCGGGGACAGCTACGAGCAGTACTTC
CDR3aa: CASSGDSYEQYF

abundance: -
d_gene: -
v_gene: TRBV7-2
j_gene: TRBJ2-1
CDR3nt: TGTGCCAGCAGCGTTCGATCGGGCAATGAGCAGTTCTTC
CDR3aa: CASSVRSGNEQFF

abundance: -
d_gene: TRBD2
v_gene: TRBV7-2
j_gene: TRBJ2-3
CDR3nt: TGTGCCAGCAGATTAGGGGGCGGGAGGGCCGGAGATACGCAGTATTTT
CDR3aa: CASRLGGGRAGDTQYF

abundance: -
d_gene: TRBD2
v_gene: TRBV5-1
j_gene: TRBJ2-1
CDR3nt: TGCGCCAGCGGGGCGGGAGGGCCGGGCAATGAGCAGTTCTTC
CDR3aa: CASGAGGPGNEQFF

abundance: -
d_gene: -
v_gene: TRBV7-9
j_gene: TRBJ2-2
CDR3nt: TGTGCCAGCACGGACACCGGGGAGCTGTTTTTT
CDR3aa: CASTDTGELFF

abundance: -
d_gene: TRBD2
v_gene: TRBV29-1
j_gene: TRBJ2-7
CDR3nt: TGCAGCGCGATCAGACTAGCGGGAGGGCCAAAGCAGTACTTC
CDR3aa: CSAIRLAGGPKQYF